The 32 T cell receptor beta chains below were found in one sample sequenced in a study of T cells in Graves' hyperthyroidism and ophthalmopathy. Amplification of TCR beta CDR3 regions was performed using RNA transcripts as template. Carried out on the TCR CDR3, a first-round RT-PCR used the HTBI primer set. One entry per CDR3 protein, called by TCRdb with MiXCR from the multiplex PCR reads. The table records 530,000 or so distinct CDR3 sequences, roughly 46% of them present only once. Sequences were obtained from peripheral blood or thyroid tissue (not recorded which). These TCRs come from a woman between 18 and 29 years old with Graves' hyperthyroidism.

In its sample, this clonotype was seen many times. The chain uses TRBV13 and TRBJ1-6; TRBD1 matches at 7 bases. This CDR3 spans 15 amino acids. Germline CDR1 PRHDT, CDR2 FYEKMQ (reference sequence). V gave up 5 bases and J gave up 7 bases; unmatched junction bases: 8. The CDR3 DNA reads TGTGCCAGCAGCCCCCGGACAGGTTGGAATTCACCCCTCCACTTT. It specifies CASSPRTGWNSPLHF.

The CDR3 DNA sequence: TGTGCCAGTAGTCGGGACAGGGGGTTCACAGATACGCAGTATTTT. It encodes CASSRDRGFTDTQYF. This chain links TRBV19 with TRBJ2-3; 11 nucleotides align to TRBD1. The trim removed 5 bases at V and 2 bases at J, leaving 3 bases unmatched. The CDR3 is 15 residues long. CDR1 LNHDA and CDR2 SQIVND come from the germline V gene (reference sequence).

Only a few counts were recorded for this clonotype. V usage is TRBV2 and J usage is TRBJ2-3, with 10 bases aligning to TRBD1. Trimming cost V 8 bases and J 3 bases; bases outside gene matches: 8. The length of the CDR3 is 15 residues. The germline CDR1 and CDR2 sequences are SNHLY and FYNNEI. In nucleotides, the CDR3 is TGTGCCAGCTCTGGGGACAGGGGAAGGACAGATACGCAGTATTTT. Its translation is CASSGDRGRTDTQYF. The full variable domain, completed using reference TRBV2 and TRBJ2-3, is EPEVTQTPSHQVTQMGQEVILRCVPISNHLYFYWYRQILGQKVEFLVSFYNNEISEKSEIFDDQFSVERPDGSNFTLKIRSTKLEDSAMYFCASSGDRGRTDTQYFGPGTRLTVL.

Comments on this clonotype: One base away lies a much larger clone, so this may be a sequencing read error. This sequence joins TRBV5-1 and TRBJ1-3; D is uncertain. Germline V CDR1 and CDR2: SGHRS, YFSETQ. CDR3 length: 16 amino acids. CDR3 in amino acids: CASSLAPRSSRNTIYF. Here the CDR3 DNA reads TGCGCCAGCAGCTTGGCCCCGAGGAGCTCTAGAAACACCATATATTTT. Based on the CDR3 plus reference TRBV5-1 and TRBJ1-3, the full variable domain is KAGVTQTPRYLIKTRGQQVTLSCSPISGHRSVSWYQQTPGQGLQFLFEYFSETQRNKGNFPGRFSGRQFSNSRSEMNVSTLELGDSALYLCASSLAPRSSRNTIYFGEGSWLTVV.

The chain couples TRBV10-3 to TRBJ1-2; 8 bases match TRBD1. Germline V lookup: CDR1 ENHRY, CDR2 SYGVKD. Trimming took 6 bases from V and 3 from J; bases not matched to a gene: 15. This CDR3 region has 17 residues. CDR3 amino acids: CAIRTAGGVGADYGYTF. DNA of the CDR3: TGTGCCATCAGAACGGCAGGGGGCGTAGGAGCCGACTATGGCTACACCTTC.

This clonotype was found once. The chain carries TRBV7-9 and TRBJ2-1; D possibly corresponds to TRBD2 (6 bases). Germline CDR1 reads SEHNR; CDR2 reads FQNEAQ (reference sequence). The V gene lost 6 bases and the J gene lost 9 bases, with 21 bases spanning the gap. The CDR3 totals 15 residues. The CDR3 nucleotides are TGTGCCAGCAGTCGCCGGCAGTCGGGAGAAGGTGAGCAGTTCTTC. As protein: CASSRRQSGEGEQFF.

Concerning this clonotype itself: One base away lies a much larger clone, so this may be a sequencing read error. The V gene is TRBV6-1, the J gene TRBJ2-5; possible D gene TRBD1, 5 bases. Trimming pared 7 bases from V and 2 bases from J, leaving 11 bases between. Germline loops: CDR1 MNHNS, CDR2 SASEGT. The CDR3 sequence is 13 residues long. The CDR3 region is CASTLDSQETQYF. In DNA, the CDR3 is TGTGCCAGCACACTTGACAGTCAAGAGACCCAGTACTTC.

This clonotype appeared many times. The rearrangement uses TRBV7-9 and TRBJ2-2; tentative D call: TRBD1 (6 bases). Trimming removed 4 bases from V and 7 bases from J, with 10 bases in between. CDR1 and CDR2 (germline): SEHNR, FQNEAQ (reference sequence). The CDR3 covers 13 residues. Written as DNA, the CDR3 is TGTGCCAGCAGCTCACTCAGGGGCGGGGAGCTGTTTTTT. Translation: CASSSLRGGELFF.

This clonotype appeared many times. The gene calls are TRBV19 and TRBJ1-1; 8 bases match TRBD1. Trimming cost V 10 bases and J 0 bases; bases outside gene matches: 7. Germline CDR1 LNHDA, CDR2 SQIVND (reference sequence). The CDR3 sequence is 14 residues long. The CDR3 sequence is CATRQGHVNTEAFF. CDR3 coding DNA: TGTGCCACCCGACAGGGGCATGTGAACACTGAAGCTTTCTTT.

V is TRBV20-1 and J is TRBJ2-5, with D possibly being TRBD2 (7 bases). The CDR3 totals 15 residues. The V gene lost 5 bases and the J gene lost 5 bases, with 21 bases spanning the gap. Germline V gives CDR1 DFQATT, CDR2 SNEGSKA (reference sequence). CDR3 loop: CSAARTAGHFETQYF. CDR3 DNA: TGCAGTGCTGCGCGGACAGCGGGGCATTTTGAGACCCAGTACTTC.

The CDR3 sequence: CSASPGGYEQYF. In DNA form, the CDR3 reads TGCAGTGCTAGTCCGGGAGGATACGAGCAGTACTTC. V usage is TRBV20-1 and J usage is TRBJ2-7; TRBD2 matches at 7 bases. There are 12 residues in the CDR3. Looked up from germline, CDR1 is DFQATT and CDR2 is SNEGSKA (reference sequence). With V trimmed by 3 bases and J by 4 bases, 3 bases remained unmatched.

The rearrangement joins TRBV7-9 to TRBJ1-5, with D possibly TRBD1 on 5 matching bases. The CDR3 is 15 amino acids. The V end lost 5 bases, the J end lost 3 bases, and 14 bases lay between the germline ends. Looked up from germline, CDR1 is SEHNR and CDR2 is FQNEAQ (reference sequence). The CDR3 coding sequence is TGTGCCAGCAGCCTCTCGGGGGTCGACAATCAGCCCCAGCATTTT. This gives the protein CASSLSGVDNQPQHF.

The table lists this clonotype with many counts. The V call is TRBV29-1, the J call TRBJ2-2; D uncertain. Germline V CDR1 and CDR2: SQVTM, ANQGSEA. CDR3 size: 12 residues. Between the trimmed V and J ends, which lost 2 bases and 5 bases, there was a span of 6 bases. CDR3 nucleotides: TGCAGCGTTGAACTAGGGACCGGGGAGCTGTTTTTT. It is translated as CSVELGTGELFF.

This clonotype was seen many times. The chain employs TRBV7-9 and TRBJ2-7, with D tentatively TRBD2 (6 bases). Germline V gene sequence: CDR1 SEHNR, CDR2 FQNEAQ (reference sequence). This CDR3 is built from 16 residues. Trimming pared 4 bases from V and 3 bases from J, leaving 19 bases between. CDR3 in amino acids: CASSSDPSRGNYEQYF. The CDR3 nucleotides read TGTGCCAGCAGCTCCGACCCCTCGCGGGGAAACTACGAGCAGTACTTC. Together with reference TRBV7-9 and TRBJ2-7, the CDR3 gives the full variable domain: DTGVSQNPRHKITKRGQNVTFRCDPISEHNRLYWYRQTLGQGPEFLTYFQNEAQLEKSRLLSDRFSAERPKGSFSTLEIQRTEQGDSAMYLCASSSDPSRGNYEQYFGPGTRLTVT.

This rearrangement joins TRBV6-5 to TRBJ2-5, with D tentatively TRBD2 (6 bases). V was trimmed by 0 bases and J by 6 bases, leaving 11 bases between them. Germline V CDR1 and CDR2: MNHEY, SVGAGI. This CDR3 contains 14 residues. In nucleotides, the CDR3 is TGTGCCAGCAGTTACTCGGCGGGGTTGAAGACCCAGTACTTC. Translating gives CASSYSAGLKTQYF.

At least ten counts were recorded for this clonotype. The chain combines TRBV7-2 with TRBJ2-7; D is uncertain. CDR1 and CDR2 from the germline V gene are SGHTA and FQGNSA. V was trimmed by 1 base and J by 3 bases, leaving 10 bases between them. This CDR3 has 14 residues. In DNA form, the CDR3 reads TGTGCCAGCAGCTTAGGAAACGCAAACTACGAGCAGTACTTC. Translation gives CASSLGNANYEQYF.

The rearrangement uses TRBV7-6 and TRBJ1-4, with D perhaps TRBD1 (5 bases). CDR1 is SGHVS, CDR2 FNYEAQ, per germline. The CDR3 runs to 16 residues. Trimming stripped 3 bases from V and 3 bases from J, with 14 bases between. DNA of the CDR3: TGTGCCAGCAGCTTGGGACTAGTGGAGCCTAATGAAAAACTGTTTTTT. Encoded protein: CASSLGLVEPNEKLFF.

The V call is TRBV10-3, the J call TRBJ2-7, with TRBD1 matching 9 bases. V lost 5 bases to trimming and J lost 4 bases; unmatched junction nucleotides: 9. There are 15 residues in the CDR3. Germline loops: CDR1 ENHRY, CDR2 SYGVKD. DNA for the CDR3: TGTGCCATCAGTTCCTCCGGGACAGGGTCGTACGAGCAGTACTTC. It specifies CAISSSGTGSYEQYF.

This clonotype was seen at least ten times. The rearrangement uses TRBV7-2 and TRBJ1-2; perhaps TRBD1 as D (6 bases). The V end was cut by 2 bases, the J end by 2 bases, with 9 bases between. Germline V gene lookup returns CDR1 SGHTA and CDR2 FQGNSA. This CDR3 comprises 14 residues. DNA for the CDR3: TGTGCCAGCAGCTTACAGGACAGAAACTATGGCTACACCTTC. It translates to CASSLQDRNYGYTF.

The J gene is TRBJ2-7, the V gene TRBV7-8, with TRBD2 matching over 7 bases. Germline values: CDR1 SGHVS, CDR2 FQNEAQ. The CDR3 loop spans 16 amino acids. Germline trimming cut 1 base from V and 0 bases from J; bases unmatched to any gene: 6. This CDR3 reads CASSLEAGRASYEQYF. CDR3 coding DNA: TGTGCCAGCAGCTTAGAGGCAGGGAGGGCCTCCTACGAGCAGTACTTC.

About this clonotype: One base away lies a much larger clone, so this may be a sequencing read error. The chain carries TRBV10-2 and TRBJ2-7; TRBD1 agrees at 7 bases. The CDR3 contains 16 residues. Germline-derived CDR1 and CDR2 are WSHSY and SAAADI. CDR3 nucleotides: TGTGCCAGCAGTAGCCTCCCGGGACAGATTATGGACGAGCAGTACTTC. Protein: CASSSLPGQIMDEQYF.

This clonotype was seen more than once but under ten times. This chain joins TRBV29-1 and TRBJ2-7; a weak D match, TRBD2 (6 bases). Matching the DNA end better, TRBJ2-1 makes the J call doubtful. The CDR3 contains 14 residues. CDR1 and CDR2 from the germline V gene are SQVTM and ANQGSEA. CDR3 loop: CSVDLSSVANEQFF. The CDR3, as DNA: TGCAGCGTTGATCTGTCTAGCGTGGCGAATGAGCAGTTCTTC.

This clonotype appeared many times. CDR3: CASRPYGDRGVGSTEAFF. DNA of the CDR3: TGTGCCAGCCGCCCTTATGGAGATCGGGGGGTTGGAAGCACTGAAGCTTTCTTT. The chain uses TRBV7-3 and TRBJ1-1; D might be TRBD1 (5 bases). Between the trimmed V and J ends, which lost 8 bases and 4 bases, there was a span of 29 bases. The CDR3 length is 18 residues. The V gene's germline CDR1 is SGHTA and CDR2 FQGTGA. Supplemented by reference TRBV7-3 and TRBJ1-1, the full variable domain reads GAGVSQTPSNKVTEKGKYVELRCDPISGHTALYWYRQSLGQGPEFLIYFQGTGAADDSGLPNDRFFAVRPEGSVSTLKIQRTERGDSAVYLCASRPYGDRGVGSTEAFFGQGTRLTVV.

With regard to this clonotype: A read error may be the cause here, since a much bigger clone is one base away. The chain is built from TRBV6-5 and TRBJ2-7; unclear D gene. Trimming removed 2 bases at V and 3 bases at J, with 14 bases between. This CDR3 has 15 residues. The V gene's germline CDR1 is MNHEY and CDR2 SVGAGI. The CDR3 loop reads CASSYVLGKDYEQYF. CDR3 in DNA: TGTGCCAGCAGTTACGTGTTGGGGAAGGACTACGAGCAGTACTTC.

A few counts support this clonotype. The genes are TRBV16 and TRBJ1-1; D remains ambiguous. This CDR3 region has 14 residues. The V gene's germline CDR1 is KGHSY and CDR2 FQNENV. V was trimmed by 4 bases and J by 1 base, leaving 10 bases between them. CDR3 in amino acids: CASSRTDRNTEAFF. CDR3 coding DNA: TGTGCCAGCAGCCGTACAGATAGGAACACTGAAGCTTTCTTT.

In this sample, this clonotype turned up many times. The genes are TRBV3-1 and TRBJ1-2, with D hard to call. The CDR3 totals 14 residues. V was trimmed by 0 bases and J by 5 bases, leaving 10 bases between them. Per germline, CDR1 LGHDT and CDR2 YNNKEL (reference sequence). CDR3 in amino acids: CASSQDAGLYGYTF. In DNA form, the CDR3 reads TGTGCCAGCAGCCAAGACGCAGGTCTTTATGGCTACACCTTC.

To note about this clonotype: At one end the junction does not follow the germline gene, possibly because of a read error. This rearrangement joins TRBV5-4 to TRBJ1-2; a weak D match, TRBD1 (5 bases). The germline CDR1 and CDR2 sequences are SGHNT and YYREEE (reference sequence). The CDR3 has 15 amino acids. The CDR3 DNA sequence: TGTGCCAGCAGCTTGGAGGCAGGGCTGAGCTATCGCTACACCTTC. Its protein product is CASSLEAGLSYRYTF.

A word on this clonotype: A read error may explain this, as a much larger clone is one base away. The rearrangement links TRBV12-3 or TRBV12-4 to TRBJ1-4; TRBD1 agrees at 7 bases. Unmatched junction bases numbered 4, after V lost 3 bases and J lost 6 bases. CDR3 length: 14 residues. This CDR3 is CASSFRQGDEKLFF. For the CDR3, the DNA is TGTGCCAGCAGTTTCAGACAGGGAGATGAAAAACTGTTTTTT.

The chain recombines TRBV6-1 with TRBJ1-6; 7 bases agree with TRBD1. Germline CDR1 and CDR2: MNHNS and SASEGT. The CDR3 consists of 12 residues. After removal of 1 base from V and 13 bases from J, the junction contained 1 base not matched to a gene. The CDR3 sequence: CASSEGGQPLHF. The CDR3 nucleotides read TGTGCCAGCAGTGAAGGGGGACAGCCCCTCCACTTT.

In its sample, this clonotype was seen many times. This sequence joins TRBV4-1 and TRBJ1-1; D is perhaps TRBD1 (6 bases). V was pared by 3 bases and J by 12 bases, with 23 bases between. CDR1 MGHRA and CDR2 YSYEKL come from the germline V gene. The CDR3 is 15 residues long. CDR3 DNA sequence: TGCGCCAGCAGCCAGGAAAGGACAGTTACTTCTACGACTTTCTTT. Translation gives CASSQERTVTSTTFF.

The chain employs TRBV7-2 and TRBJ2-3; 10 bases are shared with TRBD2. Trimming removed 3 bases from V and 5 bases from J; junction bases left unmatched: 8. Germline V gives CDR1 SGHTA, CDR2 FQGNSA. CDR3 length: 16 amino acids. The CDR3 DNA follows: TGTGCCAGCAGCTTTCGACTAGCGGGTATAGGAGATACGCAGTATTTT. This codes for CASSFRLAGIGDTQYF.

The chain has TRBV7-9 and TRBJ1-3; D perhaps matches TRBD1 (5 bases). Trimming removed 9 bases at V and 7 bases at J, with 13 bases between. Germline assignment: CDR1 SEHNR and CDR2 FQNEAQ (reference sequence). This CDR3 spans 12 amino acids. CDR3 DNA sequence: TGTGCCAGGGGGGAGACATCGAACACCATATATTTT. As protein: CARGETSNTIYF.